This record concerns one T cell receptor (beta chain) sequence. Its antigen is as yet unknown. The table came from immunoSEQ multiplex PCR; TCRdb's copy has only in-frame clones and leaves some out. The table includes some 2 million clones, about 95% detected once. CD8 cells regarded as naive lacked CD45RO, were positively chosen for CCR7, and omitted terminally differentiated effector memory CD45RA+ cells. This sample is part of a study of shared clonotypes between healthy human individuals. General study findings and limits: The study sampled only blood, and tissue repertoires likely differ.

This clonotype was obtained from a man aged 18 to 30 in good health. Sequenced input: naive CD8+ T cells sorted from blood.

CDR3 DNA sequence: TGTGCCAGCAGCGTAAATGGGGGTGGCTACGAGCAGTACTTC. It codes for CASSVNGGGYEQYF. The chain links TRBV9 to TRBJ2-7; D might be TRBD1 or TRBD2, each matching 5 bases. This CDR3 is built from 14 residues. The germline V gene encodes CDR1 SGDLS and CDR2 YYNGEE. Trimming shortened V by 1 base and J by 3 bases, and 11 bases separated the two germline ends.